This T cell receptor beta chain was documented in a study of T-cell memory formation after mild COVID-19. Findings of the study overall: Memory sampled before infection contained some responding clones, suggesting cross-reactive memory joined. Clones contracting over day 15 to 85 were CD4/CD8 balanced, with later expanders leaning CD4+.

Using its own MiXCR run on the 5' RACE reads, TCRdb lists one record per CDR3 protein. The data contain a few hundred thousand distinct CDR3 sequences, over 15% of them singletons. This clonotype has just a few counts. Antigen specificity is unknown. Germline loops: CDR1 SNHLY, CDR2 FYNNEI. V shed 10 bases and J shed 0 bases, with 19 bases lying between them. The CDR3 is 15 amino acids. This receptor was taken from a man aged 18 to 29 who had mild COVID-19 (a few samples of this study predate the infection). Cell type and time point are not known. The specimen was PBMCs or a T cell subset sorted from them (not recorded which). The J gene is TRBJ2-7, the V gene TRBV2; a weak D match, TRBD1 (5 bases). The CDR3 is CATITHRRRSYEQYF. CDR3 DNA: TGTGCCACGATAACCCACAGGAGACGCTCCTACGAGCAGTACTTC.